The clone carrying this TCR beta chain was picked up a small number of times. Its cognate antigen is unknown. TCRdb ran MiXCR on the 5' RACE reads and lists one entry per CDR3 protein. This repertoire shows hundreds of thousands of distinct CDR3 sequences, roughly 13% found once; its top ten account for over 13%. The germline V gene has CDR1 MNHNS and CDR2 SASEGT. V dropped 4 bases and J dropped 5; count of bases not matched to a gene: 11. The CDR3 loop spans 16 amino acids. The entry originates in a study of T cells after yellow fever vaccination. Study conclusions and caveats: A large majority of primary-vaccination clones showed up again after the booster (96% CD4, around 90% CD8).

The receptor comes from a young man who received the YFV17D yellow fever vaccine. Sequenced here: PBMCs, sampled on the day of the yellow fever booster vaccination. The rearrangement uses TRBV6-1 and TRBJ1-1; 9 bases agree with TRBD1. The CDR3 nucleotides are TGTGCCAGCAGTGGGGGTAGCGGACAGGGGTGGACTGAAGCTTTCTTT. Translated: CASSGGSGQGWTEAFF.